The 22 T cell receptor beta chains reported below all come from one sample, sequenced in a study of neoadjuvant anti-PD-1 for oral cavity cancer. Data came from immunoSEQ multiplex PCR; TCRdb stores just in-frame clones and leaves some out. The profile covers roughly 14,000 clones, with 60% to 70% appearing a single time and 2% to 2.5% taken by the ten largest. The sequenced sample was PBMCs, obtained before nivolumab (anti-PD-1) treatment. The receptor set was obtained from a person aged 40 to 85 with oral cavity squamous cell carcinoma.

The chain carries TRBV6-6 and TRBJ2-1; the match to TRBD1 covers 10 bases. Germline loops: CDR1 MNHNY, CDR2 SVGAGI (reference sequence). The CDR3 is made up of 16 amino acids. V was pared by 7 bases and J by 9 bases, with 15 bases of the junction left unmatched. The CDR3 here is CASTSPGQGTFGEQFF. In DNA form, the CDR3 reads TGTGCCAGCACCTCCCCGGGACAGGGGACCTTCGGTGAGCAGTTCTTC.

J is TRBJ2-5 and V is TRBV6-5; D possibly matches TRBD1 or TRBD2 (6 bases each). Trimming took off 4 bases at V and 4 bases at J, with 16 bases between the two ends. The germline V gene has CDR1 MNHEY and CDR2 SVGAGI. CDR3 length: 15 amino acids. This chain's CDR3 is CASSSPIGGGETQYF. The CDR3 DNA is TGTGCCAGCAGTTCCCCTATAGGGGGAGGAGAGACCCAGTACTTC.

This clone was seen only a few times. V and J are TRBV13 and TRBJ2-3; either TRBD1 or TRBD2 may supply D (6 bases each). Trimming stripped 5 bases from V and 0 bases from J, with 15 bases between. CDR1 is PRHDT and CDR2 is FYEKMQ in the germline V gene (reference sequence). The CDR3 runs to 16 residues. The CDR3, as DNA: TGTGCCAGCAGCGCTGCCCGGGGGCTTAGCACAGATACGCAGTATTTT. This gives the protein CASSAARGLSTDTQYF.

The chain employs TRBV10-3 and TRBJ2-5, with 15 bases identical to TRBD2. The CDR3 consists of 14 residues. Germline V gene sequence: CDR1 ENHRY, CDR2 SYGVKD. V shed 9 bases, J shed 3 bases, and the junction held 2 bases outside the gene matches. The CDR3 DNA is TGTGCCATTCGGACTAGCGGGAGGGAAGAGACCCAGTACTTC. Its protein product is CAIRTSGREETQYF.

The J gene is TRBJ2-3, the V gene TRBV6-1; 7 bases map to TRBD2. The CDR3 extends over 16 amino acids. Germline V gene lookup returns CDR1 MNHNS and CDR2 SASEGT. Trimming cost V 2 bases and J 1 base; bases outside gene matches: 6. This chain's CDR3 is CASSETIAGGTDTQYF. In nucleotides, the CDR3 is TGTGCCAGCAGTGAAACGATCGCGGGAGGCACAGATACGCAGTATTTT.

This clone was observed a handful of times. The gene calls are TRBV6-1 and TRBJ2-1; 9 positions match TRBD2. This CDR3 region has 17 residues. Germline V gives CDR1 MNHNS, CDR2 SASEGT. V dropped 2 bases and J dropped 6; count of bases not matched to a gene: 11. CDR3 sequence: CASSESGGGAQSNEQFF. The DNA for the CDR3 is TGTGCCAGCAGTGAATCGGGCGGGGGGGCCCAATCCAATGAGCAGTTCTTC.

This clone occurred a few times. CDR3 sequence reads: CATNRGRSGGYTF. The CDR3 region has the DNA TGTGCCACCAACAGGGGGCGATCTGGAGGCTACACCTTC. This rearrangement joins TRBV30 to TRBJ1-2; TRBD1 agrees at 9 bases. This CDR3 contains 13 residues. V dropped 8 bases and J dropped 8; count of bases not matched to a gene: 12. Germline lookup yields CDR1 GTSNPN and CDR2 SVGIG (reference sequence).

V is TRBV21-1 and J is TRBJ1-5; the table's D call of TRBD1 was not tested on the DNA. TRBV21-1 is annotated as a pseudogene. The CDR3 is 15 amino acids. The CDR3 spells CASSKRWTADQPQHF. The DNA for the CDR3 is TGTGCCAGCAGCAAACGTTGGACAGCCGATCAGCCCCAGCATTTT.

The chain has TRBV5-5 and TRBJ2-7; D is unclear. This CDR3 region has 11 residues. The V end was cut by 6 bases, the J end by 3 bases, with 7 bases between. Germline loops: CDR1 SGHKS, CDR2 YYEKEE (reference sequence). The CDR3 protein is CASTQNYEQYF. The CDR3, as DNA: TGTGCCAGCACACAAAACTACGAGCAGTACTTC.

The rearrangement joins TRBV5-1 to TRBJ2-7; D is unresolved. The V and J ends lost 0 bases and 5 bases respectively, with 6 bases between them. From germline, CDR1 is SGHRS and CDR2 YFSETQ. The CDR3 consists of 12 residues. CDR3 sequence: CASSLGVHEQYF. In DNA, the CDR3 is TGCGCCAGCAGCTTGGGTGTCCACGAGCAGTACTTC.

The genes are TRBV29-1 and TRBJ2-2, with D uncertain. This CDR3 is built from 16 residues. CDR1 and CDR2 (germline): SQVTM, ANQGSEA. V was cut by 1 base and J by 0 bases, with 12 bases left in between. The CDR3 sequence is CSVEASRGPNTGELFF. CDR3 DNA: TGCAGCGTTGAAGCGAGTAGAGGTCCGAACACCGGGGAGCTGTTTTTT.

This sequence joins TRBV5-1 and TRBJ2-7; D is uncertain. Trimming took off 2 bases at V and 5 bases at J, with 5 bases between the two ends. Germline CDR1 reads SGHRS; CDR2 reads YFSETQ. The CDR3 consists of 11 residues. DNA of the CDR3: TGCGCCAGCAGCTTCGGAAACGAGCAGTACTTC. Translation: CASSFGNEQYF.

This clone appeared a few times. V usage is TRBV30 and J usage is TRBJ1-2; no clear D. The CDR3 spans 11 residues. V was cut by 1 base and J by 4 bases, with 4 bases left in between. Germline CDR1 and CDR2: GTSNPN and SVGIG (reference sequence). The CDR3 loop is CAWSAGYGYTF. CDR3 coding DNA: TGTGCCTGGAGTGCGGGCTATGGCTACACCTTC.

The J gene is TRBJ1-2, the V gene TRBV11-1; no definite D call. Deletions cut 3 bases from V and 1 base from J, with 12 bases between. Germline V lookup: CDR1 SGHAT, CDR2 FQDESV (reference sequence). CDR3 length equals 15 residues. The CDR3 DNA reads as TGTGCCAGCAGCTTCGAGGCGCGGTTTAACTATGGCTACACCTTC. Its translation is CASSFEARFNYGYTF.

This clone occurred a few times. The chain carries TRBV10-2 and TRBJ2-7, with TRBD1 matching 10 bases. Per germline, CDR1 WSHSY and CDR2 SAAADI. Trimming cost V 6 bases and J 7 bases; bases outside gene matches: 6. The CDR3 has 13 amino acids. CDR3 amino acids: CASRLTGGEEQYF. The CDR3 DNA reads as TGCGCCAGCAGGCTGACAGGGGGCGAGGAGCAGTACTTC.

The chain is built from TRBV5-1 and TRBJ1-2; unclear D gene. The germline gives CDR1 SGHRS, CDR2 YFSETQ. V lost 0 bases and J 8 bases, leaving 17 bases between the germline ends. The CDR3 spans 15 residues. Here the CDR3 reads CASSLVPDSLGGYTF. The CDR3 DNA reads TGCGCCAGCAGCTTGGTGCCCGATTCCCTTGGGGGCTACACCTTC.

There are a few counts of this clone. The chain combines TRBV7-8 with TRBJ2-2, with D unclear. The CDR3 extends over 14 amino acids. V was clipped by 5 bases and J by 3 bases, with 10 bases between them. Germline CDR1 reads SGHVS; CDR2 reads FQNEAQ. The CDR3 nucleotides are TGTGCCAGCAGCCCCCAATTGGACACCGGGGAGCTGTTTTTT. Translated: CASSPQLDTGELFF.

This clone occurred a few times. J is TRBJ1-4 and V is TRBV19, with TRBD1 matching over 9 bases. Germline V gene data show CDR1 as LNHDA and CDR2 as SQIVND (reference sequence). With 5 bases clipped from V and 7 bases from J, the junction kept 8 bases outside the gene matches. This CDR3 has 15 residues. CDR3 region: CASSEAGTGTEKLFF. The DNA for the CDR3 is TGTGCCAGTAGTGAGGCCGGGACAGGGACTGAAAAACTGTTTTTT.

The J gene is TRBJ2-7, the V gene TRBV11-2; possibly TRBD1 for D (6 bases). Germline V gives CDR1 SGHAT, CDR2 FQNNGV. Trimming shortened V by 1 base and J by 3 bases, and 10 bases separated the two germline ends. CDR3 length: 14 residues. The CDR3 nucleotides are TGTGCCAGCAGCTTAGCCGGGACACTCTACGAGCAGTACTTC. Translated, it gives CASSLAGTLYEQYF.

This chain connects TRBV12-2 to TRBJ2-2; TRBD2, the table's D call, was not compared with the DNA. TRBV12-2 counts as a pseudogene. The CDR3 covers 20 residues. The CDR3 spells CASRLSGLAGGPPGTGELFF. The CDR3 DNA reads as TGTGCAAGTCGCTTATCGGGTCTAGCGGGAGGGCCCCCCGGGACCGGGGAGCTGTTTTTT.

This clone was detected only a few times. This chain joins TRBV18 and TRBJ2-5; D not resolved. The CDR3 sequence is 11 residues long. Trimming removed 3 bases from V and 3 bases from J, with 2 bases in between. Germline lookup yields CDR1 KGHSH and CDR2 LQKENI. The CDR3 bases are TGTGCCAGCTCACCTAAAGAGACCCAGTACTTC. Encoded protein: CASSPKETQYF.

The chain uses TRBV6-5 and TRBJ2-7, with D possibly called TRBD1 or TRBD2 (5 bases each). Germline CDR1 is MNHEY and CDR2 is SVGAGI. V was clipped by 5 bases and J by 2 bases, with 10 bases between them. This CDR3 spans 13 amino acids. The DNA of the CDR3 is TGTGCCAGCAGTGCCGGGACGGCCTACGAGCAGTACTTC. The encoded protein is CASSAGTAYEQYF.